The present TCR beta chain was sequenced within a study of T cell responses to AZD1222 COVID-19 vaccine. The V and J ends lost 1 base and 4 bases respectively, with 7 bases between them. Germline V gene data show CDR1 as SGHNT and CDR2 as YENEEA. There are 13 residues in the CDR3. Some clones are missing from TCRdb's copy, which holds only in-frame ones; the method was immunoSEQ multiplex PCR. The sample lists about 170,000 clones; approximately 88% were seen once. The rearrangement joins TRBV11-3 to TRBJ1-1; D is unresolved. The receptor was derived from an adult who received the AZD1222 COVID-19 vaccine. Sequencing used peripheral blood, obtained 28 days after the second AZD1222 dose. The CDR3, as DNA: TGTGCCAGCAGCTTAGGTTACAGCACTGAAGCTTTCTTT. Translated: CASSLGYSTEAFF. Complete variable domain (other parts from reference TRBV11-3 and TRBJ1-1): EAGVVQSPRYKIIEKKQPVAFWCNPISGHNTLYWYLQNLGQGPELLIRYENEEAVDDSQLPKDRFSAERLKGVDSTLKIQPAELGDSAVYLCASSLGYSTEAFFGQGTRLTVV.